The TCR beta chain under discussion was sequenced for a study of CD8 T cells in ankylosing spondylitis (TCRdb year 2017). Regarding the complete study: T cell receptor beta repertoires were profiled in healthy donors and ankylosing spondylitis patients so that disease-linked TCR variants could be found. The full study cohort comprised 20 to 30 ankylosing spondylitis patients and about 110 healthy donors. Peripheral blood was sampled, and synovial fluid was additionally collected from ankylosing spondylitis patients. General conclusions and limits of the study: Some of the motif variants had been reported before in the synovial fluid and blood of reactive arthritis patients, a finding that suggests common disease-initiation mechanisms. In peripheral blood, the disease-linked clones were found at relatively low frequencies and had a CD8+ phenotype. The disease-linked clones were reported as significantly enriched in matched synovial fluid samples from ankylosing spondylitis patients. A TCR beta motif made up of seven or eight highly homologous amino acid variants appeared to be characteristic of blood from ankylosing spondylitis patients.

The germline V gene (reference sequence) sets CDR1 to LGHDT and CDR2 to YNNKEL. For this chain, trimming is 0 bases at the V end and 5 bases at the J end, and the number of junction bases without a gene match is 4. The CDR3 starts with the cysteine, ends with the phenylalanine, and has 15 residues. Only the CDR3 part of the read is kept: 45 bases, read in frame from the first base. This clonotype occurred a few times. This clone's antigen is unknown. Base quality data are lacking; no much larger clone is found one base away. These reads were obtained on an Illumina MiSeq. Quantitative 5'-RACE with molecular barcodes was used to prepare TCR beta libraries. As for the authors' bioinformatics: A new computational method, built on a probabilistic model of VDJ rearrangement, was used to identify disease-linked TCR variants. TCRdb applied fastp at Q25 and MiXCR to the public reads, then kept only in-frame beta chains. Rows are combined by CDR3 protein, so each entry shows the most common genes and DNA. Here the V and J calls rest on TCRdb's processing, not on the authors' analysis. This sample holds about 27,000 distinct CDR3 sequences; 6.5% to 9.5% were observed only once. Approximately 29% of the sample is taken by the ten largest.

The TCR sequence derives from a male donor with ankylosing spondylitis or in good health (not recorded which). The receptor chain draws on TRBV3-1 and TRBJ2-1, with TRBD1 identical over 7 junction bases. Sequenced: blood. The DNA sequence is TGTGCCAGCAGCCAAGACGGGACAGCGAACAATGAGCAGTTCTTC. It translates as CASSQDGTANNEQFF.